This T cell receptor beta chain was recovered during a study of CD8+CD57+ T cells in acquired aplastic anemia. The use of genomic DNA as template underpinned the TCR beta VDJ and CDR3 profiling. From the reads, TCRdb called clonotypes with MiXCR, one entry per CDR3 protein. The sample lists more than 150,000 distinct CDR3 sequences; approximately 46% were seen once. V was clipped by 2 bases and J by 9 bases; unmatched bases: 12. CDR1 is MGHRA and CDR2 is YSYEKL in the germline V gene. CDR3 length: 17 residues. This clonotype has ten or more counts. The receptor was derived from a human donor in good health. Specimen: sorted CD4+, CD8+, or CD8+CD57+ T cells (not recorded which) from PBMCs. The chain employs TRBV4-1 and TRBJ1-6; 8 bases match TRBD1. CDR3 in DNA: TGCGCCAGCAGCCAAAGTCAGACAGGGGCTATAACTTCACCCCTCCACTTT. The encoded protein is CASSQSQTGAITSPLHF.